Below, 9 T cell receptor beta chains from the same sample are listed, as sequenced in a study of T cell responses to AZD1222 COVID-19 vaccine. Some clones are missing from TCRdb's copy, which holds only in-frame ones; the method was immunoSEQ multiplex PCR. In the table there are about 120,000 clones, roughly 90% of which are singletons. Sequencing was performed on peripheral blood, taken on day 0 of AZD1222 vaccination. These receptors came from an adult in good health.

The chain has TRBV19 and TRBJ1-5, with TRBD1 matching over 9 bases. J was trimmed by 7 bases and V by 6 bases; bases with no gene match: 7. The CDR3 is 14 amino acids. Germline lookup yields CDR1 LNHDA and CDR2 SQIVND (reference sequence). The DNA for the CDR3 is TGTGCCAGTAGGCCGACAGGGGGGGGGCAGCCCCAGCATTTT. Translation: CASRPTGGGQPQHF.

This clone occurred a few times. In DNA, the CDR3 is TGCGCCAGCAGGCGGGACAGCAATGGAAACACCATATATTTT. Translating gives CASRRDSNGNTIYF. This chain uses TRBV5-1 with TRBJ1-3, with 7 bases matching TRBD1. Per the germline V gene, CDR1 is SGHRS and CDR2 is YFSETQ. J gave up 3 bases and V 5 bases, and 5 bases lay outside the gene matches. The CDR3 has 14 residues.

J is TRBJ1-2 and V is TRBV6-5; D might be TRBD1 (5 bases). This CDR3 comprises 10 residues. Germline loops: CDR1 MNHEY, CDR2 SVGAGI. V lost 7 bases and J 7 bases, leaving 7 bases between the germline ends. CDR3 region: CASTGLGYTF. The CDR3 DNA follows: TGTGCCAGCACAGGGCTTGGCTACACCTTC.

This sequence joins TRBV7-3 and TRBJ1-1, with no clear D. V dropped 4 bases and J dropped 7 bases, with 16 bases sitting between them. The CDR3 has 14 residues. Germline CDR1 is SGHTA and CDR2 is FQGTGA. The CDR3 loop reads CASSSQEGTSEAFF. The DNA for the CDR3 is TGTGCCAGCAGCTCCCAAGAGGGTACCAGTGAAGCTTTCTTT.

The V gene is TRBV6-5, the J gene TRBJ1-2; no definite D call. V shed 5 bases and J shed 7 bases, with 17 bases lying between them. The V gene's germline CDR1 is MNHEY and CDR2 SVGAGI. The CDR3 consists of 14 residues. The CDR3 protein is CASSLYPFISGYTF. Here the CDR3 DNA reads TGTGCCAGCAGTCTGTACCCCTTCATAAGTGGCTACACCTTC.

The CDR3 sequence is CASSPDRGRGNTIYF. The CDR3 coding sequence is TGCGCCAGCAGCCCCGACAGGGGTCGTGGAAACACCATATATTTT. V gene TRBV5-1 combines with J gene TRBJ1-3; 8 nucleotides line up with TRBD1. The J segment lost 3 bases and the V segment lost 4 bases, leaving 6 bases of the junction unmatched. This CDR3 is 15 amino acids long. Germline loops: CDR1 SGHRS, CDR2 YFSETQ. Using reference TRBV5-1 and TRBJ1-3 for the parts outside the CDR3, the full variable domain is KAGVTQTPRYLIKTRGQQVTLSCSPISGHRSVSWYQQTPGQGLQFLFEYFSETQRNKGNFPGRFSGRQFSNSRSEMNVSTLELGDSALYLCASSPDRGRGNTIYFGEGSWLTVV.

V gene TRBV24-1 combines with J gene TRBJ2-5; 8 bases align to TRBD1. This CDR3 contains 15 residues. From germline, CDR1 is KGHDR and CDR2 SFDVKD. Losses at the gene ends were 5 bases for V and 2 bases for J; bases not matched to a gene: 6. CDR3 region: CATSGSRQGQETQYF. In DNA form, the CDR3 reads TGTGCCACCAGTGGGTCCCGACAGGGGCAAGAGACCCAGTACTTC.

This chain connects TRBV6-2 or TRBV6-3 to TRBJ2-7; a weak D match, TRBD1 (5 bases). The CDR3 runs 14 residues. Germline CDR1 MNHEY, CDR2 SVGEGT. V lost 2 bases, J lost 1 base, and 9 bases lay in between. CDR3 residues: CASSYKGASYEQYF. For the CDR3, the DNA is TGTGCCAGCAGTTACAAAGGGGCGTCCTACGAGCAGTACTTC.

This chain uses TRBV18 with TRBJ2-7; the D is unclear. Trimming stripped 4 bases from V and 5 bases from J, with 9 bases between. From germline, CDR1 is KGHSH and CDR2 LQKENI. The CDR3 runs 12 residues. The CDR3 region is CASSLNRDEQYF. CDR3 sequence (DNA): TGTGCCAGCTCACTTAACCGGGACGAGCAGTACTTC.